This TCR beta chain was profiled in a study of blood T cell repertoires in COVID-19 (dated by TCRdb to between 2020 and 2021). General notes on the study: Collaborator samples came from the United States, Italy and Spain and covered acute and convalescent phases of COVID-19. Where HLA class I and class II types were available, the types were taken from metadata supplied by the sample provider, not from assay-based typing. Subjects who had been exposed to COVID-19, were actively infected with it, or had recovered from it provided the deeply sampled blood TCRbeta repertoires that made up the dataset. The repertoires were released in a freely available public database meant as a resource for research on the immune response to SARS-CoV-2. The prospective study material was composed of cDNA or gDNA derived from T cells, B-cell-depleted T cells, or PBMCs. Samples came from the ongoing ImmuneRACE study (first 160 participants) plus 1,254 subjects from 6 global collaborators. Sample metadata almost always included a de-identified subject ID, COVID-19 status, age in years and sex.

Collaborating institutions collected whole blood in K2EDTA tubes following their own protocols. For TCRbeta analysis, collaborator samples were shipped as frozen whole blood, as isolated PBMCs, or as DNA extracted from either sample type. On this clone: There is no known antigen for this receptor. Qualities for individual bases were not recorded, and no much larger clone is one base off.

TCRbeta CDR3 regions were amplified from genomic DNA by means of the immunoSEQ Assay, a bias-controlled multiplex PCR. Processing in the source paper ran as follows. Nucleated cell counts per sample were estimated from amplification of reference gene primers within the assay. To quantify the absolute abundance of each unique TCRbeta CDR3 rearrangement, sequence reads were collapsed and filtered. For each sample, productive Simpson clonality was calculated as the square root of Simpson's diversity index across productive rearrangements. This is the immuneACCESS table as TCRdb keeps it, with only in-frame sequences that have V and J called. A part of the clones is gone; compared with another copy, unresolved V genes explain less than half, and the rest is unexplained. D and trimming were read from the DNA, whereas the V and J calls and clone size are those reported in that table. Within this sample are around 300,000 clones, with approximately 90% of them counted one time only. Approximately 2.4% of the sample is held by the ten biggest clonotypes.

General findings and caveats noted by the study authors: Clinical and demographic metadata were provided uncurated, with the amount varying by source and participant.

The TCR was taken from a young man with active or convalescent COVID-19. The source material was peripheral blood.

The DNA sequence is given as TGTGCCAGCAGCGCGGGAGGGATTTACGAGCAGTACTTC. Its protein product is CASSAGGIYEQYF. The rearrangement joined TRBV9 to TRBJ2-7; 8 bases in the middle match TRBD2. Reading from cysteine to phenylalanine, the CDR3 counts 13 amino acids. Just the 39-base CDR3 DNA is kept, in frame starting at base 1. V is pruned by 3 bases and J by 4 bases, leaving 3 bases of the junction without a gene match. From the germline V gene, CDR1 is SGDLS and CDR2 is YYNGEE.